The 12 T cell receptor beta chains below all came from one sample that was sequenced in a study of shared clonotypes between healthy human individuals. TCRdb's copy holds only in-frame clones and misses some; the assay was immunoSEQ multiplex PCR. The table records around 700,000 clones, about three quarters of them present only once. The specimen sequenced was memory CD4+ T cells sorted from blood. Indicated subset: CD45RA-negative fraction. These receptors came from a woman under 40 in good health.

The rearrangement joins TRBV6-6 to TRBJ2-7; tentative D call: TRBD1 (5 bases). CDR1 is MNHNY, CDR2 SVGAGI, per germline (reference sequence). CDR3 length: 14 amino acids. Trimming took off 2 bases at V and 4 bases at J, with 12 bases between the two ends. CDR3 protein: CASSYKGDGYEQYF. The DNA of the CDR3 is TGTGCCAGCAGTTACAAAGGGGATGGATACGAGCAGTACTTC.

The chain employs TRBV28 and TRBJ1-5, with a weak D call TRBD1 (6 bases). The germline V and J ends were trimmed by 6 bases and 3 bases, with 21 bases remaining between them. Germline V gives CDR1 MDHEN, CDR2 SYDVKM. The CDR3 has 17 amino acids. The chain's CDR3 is CASSPGRVGGNNQPQHF. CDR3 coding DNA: TGTGCCAGCAGCCCCGGCCGGGTAGGGGGAAACAATCAGCCCCAGCATTTT.

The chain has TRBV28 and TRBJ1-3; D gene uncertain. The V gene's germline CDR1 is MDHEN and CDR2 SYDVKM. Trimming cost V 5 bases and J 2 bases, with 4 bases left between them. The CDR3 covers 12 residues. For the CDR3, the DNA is TGTGCCAGCAGTACACCTGGAAACACCATATATTTT. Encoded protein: CASSTPGNTIYF.

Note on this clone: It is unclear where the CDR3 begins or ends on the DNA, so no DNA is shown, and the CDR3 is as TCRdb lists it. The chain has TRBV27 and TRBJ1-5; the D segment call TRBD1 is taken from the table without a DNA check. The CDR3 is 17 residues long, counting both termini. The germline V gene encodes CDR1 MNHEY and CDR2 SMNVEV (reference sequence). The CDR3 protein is CASSLFWPTGAGQPQHF.

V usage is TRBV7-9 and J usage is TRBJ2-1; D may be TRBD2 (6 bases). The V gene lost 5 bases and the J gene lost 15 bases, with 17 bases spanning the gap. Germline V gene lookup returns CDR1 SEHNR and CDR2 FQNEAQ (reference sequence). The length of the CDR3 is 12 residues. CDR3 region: CASSPDAGTLFF. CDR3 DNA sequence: TGTGCCAGCAGCCCTGACGCGGGGACGCTGTTCTTC.

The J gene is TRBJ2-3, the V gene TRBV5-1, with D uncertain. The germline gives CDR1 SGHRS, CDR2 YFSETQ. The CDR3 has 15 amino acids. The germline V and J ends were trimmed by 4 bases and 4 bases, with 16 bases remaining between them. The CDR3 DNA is TGCGCCAGCAGCCCCGCTGGGCAGGTCCCAGATACGCAGTATTTT. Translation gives CASSPAGQVPDTQYF.

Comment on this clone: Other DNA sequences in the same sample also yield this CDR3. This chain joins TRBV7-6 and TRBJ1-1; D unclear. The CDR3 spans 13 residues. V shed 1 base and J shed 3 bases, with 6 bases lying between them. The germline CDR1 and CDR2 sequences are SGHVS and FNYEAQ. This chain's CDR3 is CASSLGLDTEAFF. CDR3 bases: TGTGCCAGCAGCTTAGGTTTAGACACTGAAGCTTTCTTT.

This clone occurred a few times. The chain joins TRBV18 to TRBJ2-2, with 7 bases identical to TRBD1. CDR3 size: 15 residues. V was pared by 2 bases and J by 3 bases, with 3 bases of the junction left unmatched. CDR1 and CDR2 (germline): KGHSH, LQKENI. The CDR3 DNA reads TGTGCCAGCTCACCAATGGGACAGCACACCGGGGAGCTGTTTTTT. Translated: CASSPMGQHTGELFF.

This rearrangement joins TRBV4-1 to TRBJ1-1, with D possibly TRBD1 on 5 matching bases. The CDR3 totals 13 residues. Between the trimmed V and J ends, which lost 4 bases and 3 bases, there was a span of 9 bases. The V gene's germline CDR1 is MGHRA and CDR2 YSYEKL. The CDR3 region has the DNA TGCGCCAGCAGCCGCCGAGGGGACACTGAAGCTTTCTTT. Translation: CASSRRGDTEAFF.

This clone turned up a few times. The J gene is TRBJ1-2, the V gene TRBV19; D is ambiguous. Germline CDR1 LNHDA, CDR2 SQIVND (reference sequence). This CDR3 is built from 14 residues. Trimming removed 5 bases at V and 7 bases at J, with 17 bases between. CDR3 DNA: TGTGCCAGTAGTTACATACCAGGTGGTGGTGGCTACACCTTC. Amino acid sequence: CASSYIPGGGGYTF.

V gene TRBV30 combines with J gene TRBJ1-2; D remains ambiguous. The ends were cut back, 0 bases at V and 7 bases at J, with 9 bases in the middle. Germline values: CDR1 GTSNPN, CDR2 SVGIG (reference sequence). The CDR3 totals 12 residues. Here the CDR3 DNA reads TGTGCCTGGAGTGTACAATCGAGTGGCTACACCTTC. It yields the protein CAWSVQSSGYTF. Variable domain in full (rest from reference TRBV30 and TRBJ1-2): SQTIHQWPATLVQPVGSPLSLECTVEGTSNPNLYWYRQAAGRGLQLLFYSVGIGQISSEVPQNLSASRPQDRQFILSSKKLLLSDSGFYLCAWSVQSSGYTFGSGTRLTVV.

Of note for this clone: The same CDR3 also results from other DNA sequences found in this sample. The CDR3 DNA reads TGTGCCAGCAGTGTAAGGGGCTCTGGGGCCAACGTCCTGACTTTC. It yields the protein CASSVRGSGANVLTF. This chain joins TRBV2 and TRBJ2-6; possible D gene TRBD1, 5 bases. V was cut by 4 bases and J by 0 bases, with 7 bases left in between. Germline V gene lookup returns CDR1 SNHLY and CDR2 FYNNEI. CDR3 length equals 15 residues.